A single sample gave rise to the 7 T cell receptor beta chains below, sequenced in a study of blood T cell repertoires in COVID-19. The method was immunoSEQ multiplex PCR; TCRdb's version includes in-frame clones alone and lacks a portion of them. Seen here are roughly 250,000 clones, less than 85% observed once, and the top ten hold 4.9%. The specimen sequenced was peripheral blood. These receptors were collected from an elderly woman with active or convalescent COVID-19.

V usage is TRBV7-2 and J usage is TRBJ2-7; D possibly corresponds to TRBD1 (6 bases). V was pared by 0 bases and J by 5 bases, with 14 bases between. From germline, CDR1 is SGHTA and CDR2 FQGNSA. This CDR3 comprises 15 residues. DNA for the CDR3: TGTGCCAGCAGCTTAGCGGGAACCAACAGGGACGAGCAGTACTTC. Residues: CASSLAGTNRDEQYF.

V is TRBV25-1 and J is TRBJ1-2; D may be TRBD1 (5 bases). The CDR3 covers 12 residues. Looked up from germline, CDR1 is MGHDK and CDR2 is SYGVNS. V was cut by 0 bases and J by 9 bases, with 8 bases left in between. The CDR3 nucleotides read TGTGCCAGCAGTGAATATCAGGGTAGCTACACCTTC. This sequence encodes CASSEYQGSYTF.

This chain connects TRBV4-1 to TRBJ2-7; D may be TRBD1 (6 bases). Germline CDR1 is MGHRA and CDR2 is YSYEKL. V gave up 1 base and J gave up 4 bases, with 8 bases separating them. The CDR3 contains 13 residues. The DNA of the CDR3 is TGCGCCAGCAGCCAAGGGACAGAATACGAGCAGTACTTC. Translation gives CASSQGTEYEQYF.

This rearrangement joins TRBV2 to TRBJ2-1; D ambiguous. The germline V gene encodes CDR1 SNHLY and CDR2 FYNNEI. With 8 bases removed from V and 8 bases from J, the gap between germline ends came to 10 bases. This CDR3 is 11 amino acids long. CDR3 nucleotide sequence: TGTGCCAGCCGGGTAGTCGATGAGCAGTTCTTC. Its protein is CASRVVDEQFF.

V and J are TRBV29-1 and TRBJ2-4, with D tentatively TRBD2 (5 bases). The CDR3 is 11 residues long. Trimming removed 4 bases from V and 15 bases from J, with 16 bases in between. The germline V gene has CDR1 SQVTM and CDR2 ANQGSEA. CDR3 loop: CSVVSGVERYF. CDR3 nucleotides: TGCAGCGTTGTGTCCGGGGTCGAACGGTACTTC.

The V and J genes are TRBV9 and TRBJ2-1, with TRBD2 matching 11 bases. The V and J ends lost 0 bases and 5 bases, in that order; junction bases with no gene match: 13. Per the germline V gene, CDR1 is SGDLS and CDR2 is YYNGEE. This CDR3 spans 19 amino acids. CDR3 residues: CASSVGVSGRGGGHNEQFF. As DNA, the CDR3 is TGTGCCAGCAGCGTAGGGGTTAGCGGGAGGGGAGGGGGACACAATGAGCAGTTCTTC.

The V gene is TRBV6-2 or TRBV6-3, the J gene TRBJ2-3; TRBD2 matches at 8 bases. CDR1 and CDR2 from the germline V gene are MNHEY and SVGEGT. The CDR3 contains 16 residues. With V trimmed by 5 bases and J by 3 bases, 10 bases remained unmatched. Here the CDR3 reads CASSKLAGLLTDTQYF. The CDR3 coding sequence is TGTGCCAGCAGTAAGCTAGCGGGTCTACTAACAGATACGCAGTATTTT.